This T cell receptor (beta chain) originates from a study of OX40 agonist ivuxolimab in advanced cancers. Study observations and caveats: More expanded clones were found, on average, in CD8+ than in CD4+ T cells.

With respect to this clone: Its antigen is undetermined.

The repertoire was sequenced with immunoSEQ multiplex PCR; TCRdb's copy has only in-frame clones and lacks some. The sample shows about 21,000 clones, about 83% of them seen only once. Looked up from germline, CDR1 is MNHEY and CDR2 is SMNVEV (reference sequence). The J segment lost 9 bases and the V segment lost 8 bases, leaving 0 bases of the junction unmatched. This CDR3 is built from 12 residues. This clonotype was obtained from an adult with an advanced solid tumor such as melanoma, head and neck, liver or kidney cancer. The chain uses TRBV27 and TRBJ1-6, with 11 bases that match TRBD1. The specimen was CD4+ or CD8+ T cells sorted from blood, collected in a trial of the OX40 agonist ivuxolimab. The chain's CDR3 is CASGTGGSPLHF. CDR3 nucleotides: TGTGCCAGCGGGACAGGGGGTTCACCCCTCCACTTT.